This record looks at one T cell receptor beta chain sequence and its context. Trimming removed 4 bases from V and 1 base from J, with 15 bases in between. Germline CDR1 is SGHDT and CDR2 is YYEEEE. There are 16 residues in the CDR3. Per the original methods: Cell counts per sample came from amplifying reference gene primers. Here immunoSEQ multiplex PCR was the method, and the copy in TCRdb shows in-frame clones only, minus some. V and J calls and clone size are given by that table; D and trimming were obtained from the DNA. The data hold 300,000 or so clones, with roughly 87% observed a single time. This record belongs to a study of blood T cell repertoires in COVID-19.

This chain joins TRBV5-6 and TRBJ1-5; the D is unclear. Sequenced sample: PBMCs or T cells enriched from blood (not recorded which). The receptor comes from a woman in her twenties or thirties who had recovered from COVID-19. The CDR3 protein is CASSVRGTRSNQPQHF. The CDR3 nucleotides are TGTGCCAGCAGCGTGCGGGGTACTAGGAGCAATCAGCCCCAGCATTTT.